This record covers a single TCR beta chain. This sample stems from a study of shared T cell receptors in the human thymus. Trimming removed 1 base from V and 7 bases from J, with 10 bases in between. From germline, CDR1 is SGHNT and CDR2 YENEEA. The CDR3 has 14 residues. Libraries were prepared by immunoSEQ multiplex PCR; TCRdb keeps only in-frame clonotypes and omits some of them. The sample holds hundreds of thousands of clones, over 75% seen once. Separately, the same data were catalogued under a study of human thymus T cells. As that study records: Seemingly biased V and J gene usage marked thymic and blood repertoires.

The clonotype comes from a boy in the first two years of life with a congenital heart defect. The chain carries TRBV11-3 and TRBJ2-2; the D gene is possibly TRBD2 (5 bases). Sequenced: thymocytes. The CDR3 sequence is CASSLVRDGGELFF. As DNA, the CDR3 is TGTGCCAGCAGCTTAGTTCGGGATGGCGGGGAGCTGTTTTTT.